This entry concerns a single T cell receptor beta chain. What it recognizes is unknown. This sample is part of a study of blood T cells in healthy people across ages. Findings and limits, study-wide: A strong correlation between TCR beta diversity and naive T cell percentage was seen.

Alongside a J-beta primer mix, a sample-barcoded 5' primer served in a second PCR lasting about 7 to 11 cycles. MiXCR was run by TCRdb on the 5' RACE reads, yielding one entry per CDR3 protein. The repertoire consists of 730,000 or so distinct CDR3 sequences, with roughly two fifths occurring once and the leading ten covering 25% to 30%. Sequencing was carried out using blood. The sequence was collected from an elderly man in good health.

CDR3 DNA: TGTGCCAGCAGTTACGCGGGACTAGCGGGGGGCCCCTACTCCTACGAGCAGTACTTC. The encoded protein is CASSYAGLAGGPYSYEQYF. The chain links TRBV6-5 to TRBJ2-7; 15 nucleotides line up with TRBD2. The germline gives CDR1 MNHEY, CDR2 SVGAGI. The CDR3 totals 19 residues. V lost 2 bases, J lost 0 bases, and 8 bases stayed unmatched.